The 12 T cell receptor beta chains given below trace back to one sample, sequenced in a study of cytomegalovirus exposure and HLA in healthy donors. Profiling relied on immunoSEQ multiplex PCR, and the TCRdb table lists in-frame clones only, not all of them. The sample consists of fewer than 250,000 clones, around 86% of them appearing once. The sample was PBMCs. The receptors were gathered from a woman under 30 in good health and CMV-seropositive.

This clone was detected only once. This chain joins TRBV28 and TRBJ1-4, with 7 bases fitting TRBD1. Germline CDR1 and CDR2: MDHEN and SYDVKM. This CDR3 is built from 15 residues. V was pared by 5 bases and J by 2 bases, with 5 bases of the junction left unmatched. CDR3 in DNA: TGTGCCAGCAGTCTACAGGGACAGACTAATGAAAAACTGTTTTTT. Translation: CASSLQGQTNEKLFF.

This chain uses TRBV5-6 with TRBJ1-1, with D tentatively TRBD1 (5 bases). This CDR3 has 12 residues. V lost 10 bases and J lost 6, with 16 bases in between. The germline V gene encodes CDR1 SGHDT and CDR2 YYEEEE. CDR3 bases: TGTGCCTCCGGGGTGGGGGGGGCTGAAGCTTTCTTT. Amino acid sequence: CASGVGGAEAFF. Supplemented by reference TRBV5-6 and TRBJ1-1, the full variable domain reads DAGVTQSPTHLIKTRGQQVTLRCSPKSGHDTVSWYQQALGQGPQFIFQYYEEEERQRGNFPDRFSGHQFPNYSSELNVNALLLGDSALYLCASGVGGAEAFFGQGTRLTVV.

The chain recombines TRBV5-6 with TRBJ2-7; TRBD2 is a possible D gene (5 bases). Trimming cost V 2 bases and J 3 bases, with 21 bases left between them. The CDR3 contains 17 residues. Germline V gene data show CDR1 as SGHDT and CDR2 as YYEEEE. CDR3 in amino acids: CASSLISGPVNIYEQYF. The CDR3 bases are TGTGCCAGCAGCTTAATCAGCGGCCCCGTAAACATCTACGAGCAGTACTTC.

V gene TRBV27 combines with J gene TRBJ2-7; 13 nucleotides agree with TRBD2. The V gene end was trimmed by 6 bases and the J gene end by 1 base; junction bases not matched to a gene: 6. Germline CDR1 MNHEY, CDR2 SMNVEV (reference sequence). The CDR3 has 16 amino acids. CDR3 nucleotide sequence: TGTGCCAGCAGCTTACTAGCGGGAGGGTTGTCCTACGAGCAGTACTTC. Encoded protein: CASSLLAGGLSYEQYF.

This chain uses TRBV30 with TRBJ2-3; D gene ambiguous. Trimming shortened V by 8 bases and J by 8 bases, and 14 bases separated the two germline ends. The length of the CDR3 is 11 residues. Germline CDR1 is GTSNPN and CDR2 is SVGIG (reference sequence). CDR3 in amino acids: CALLDSATQYF. CDR3 in DNA: TGTGCCCTTTTAGACTCTGCTACGCAGTATTTT. The full variable domain, rest sourced from reference TRBV30 and TRBJ2-3, is SQTIHQWPATLVQPVGSPLSLECTVEGTSNPNLYWYRQAAGRGLQLLFYSVGIGQISSEVPQNLSASRPQDRQFILSSKKLLLSDSGFYLCALLDSATQYFGPGTRLTVL.

This rearrangement joins TRBV5-1 to TRBJ1-3; D not resolved. Germline V gene data show CDR1 as SGHRS and CDR2 as YFSETQ. The CDR3 contains 14 residues. Trimming took off 4 bases at V and 0 bases at J, with 8 bases between the two ends. CDR3 sequence reads: CASSQDTSGNTIYF. The CDR3 nucleotides read TGCGCCAGCAGCCAAGACACCTCTGGAAACACCATATATTTT.

The chain is built from TRBV12-5 and TRBJ1-1; TRBD1 is a possible D gene (5 bases). This CDR3 spans 13 amino acids. Trimming shortened V by 3 bases and J by 5 bases, and 10 bases separated the two germline ends. The germline gives CDR1 LGHNT, CDR2 FRNRAP. CDR3 in DNA: TGTGCTAGTGGTTTATCCGGGGGAACTGAAGCTTTCTTT. Translated: CASGLSGGTEAFF.

CDR3 DNA: TGTGCCAGCAGTAGTGGACTGTTTACCGGATACGAGCAGTACTTC. Encoded protein: CASSSGLFTGYEQYF. The rearrangement links TRBV2 to TRBJ2-7; possibly TRBD2 for D (5 bases). The V end lost 5 bases, the J end lost 4 bases, and 18 bases lay between the germline ends. Germline V gives CDR1 SNHLY, CDR2 FYNNEI. CDR3 size: 15 residues.

V usage is TRBV6-1 and J usage is TRBJ2-3, with 7 bases fitting TRBD2. Germline values: CDR1 MNHNS, CDR2 SASEGT. J lost 0 bases, V lost 4 bases, and 1 base had no gene match. The CDR3 loop spans 14 amino acids. In DNA form, the CDR3 reads TGTGCCAGCAGTGGACTAGCAAGCACAGATACGCAGTATTTT. Its translation: CASSGLASTDTQYF.

This chain joins TRBV5-1 and TRBJ1-2; D unclear. Trimming took off 1 base at V and 2 bases at J, with 9 bases between the two ends. CDR3 length: 14 residues. Looked up from germline, CDR1 is SGHRS and CDR2 is YFSETQ. CDR3: CASSLSTSNYGYTF. In DNA form, the CDR3 reads TGCGCCAGCAGCTTGTCGACATCGAACTATGGCTACACCTTC.

The CDR3: CASSPLRELNTGELFF. The CDR3 DNA sequence: TGTGCCAGCTCACCCCTAAGGGAGTTGAACACCGGGGAGCTGTTTTTT. V is TRBV18 and J is TRBJ2-2, with D possibly matching TRBD2 (5 bases). The V end lost 3 bases, the J end lost 1 base, and 12 bases lay between the germline ends. The germline gives CDR1 KGHSH, CDR2 LQKENI. The CDR3 totals 16 residues.

The chain couples TRBV30 to TRBJ1-5; D call uncertain. Per the germline V gene, CDR1 is GTSNPN and CDR2 is SVGIG (reference sequence). V was cut by 1 base and J by 3 bases, with 10 bases left in between. The CDR3 consists of 14 residues. CDR3 DNA sequence: TGTGCCTGGAGTGCCGGGGTCGCCAATCAGCCCCAGCATTTT. It encodes CAWSAGVANQPQHF.